This passage covers 31 T cell receptor beta chains from one sample sequenced in a study of cytomegalovirus exposure and HLA in healthy donors. Some clones are missing from TCRdb's copy, which holds only in-frame ones; the method was immunoSEQ multiplex PCR. Found here are some 44,000 clones, around nine tenths of them singletons; the top ten hold less than 6.5%. Material for sequencing was PBMCs. Source of these receptors: a man aged 18 to 30 in good health and CMV-seronegative.

This clone was observed once. V is TRBV2 and J is TRBJ2-5, with 7 bases aligning to TRBD2. V was pared by 4 bases and J by 4 bases, with 9 bases of the junction left unmatched. The germline gives CDR1 SNHLY, CDR2 FYNNEI. The CDR3 is 15 amino acids. For the CDR3, the DNA is TGTGCCAGCAGTGTGGTCAGCGGGGTAACAGAGACCCAGTACTTC. Protein: CASSVVSGVTETQYF.

V and J are TRBV19 and TRBJ2-5; D gene unclear. Germline CDR1 reads LNHDA; CDR2 reads SQIVND (reference sequence). This CDR3 region has 11 residues. V lost 4 bases, J lost 2 bases, and 2 bases lay in between. CDR3 nucleotides: TGTGCCAGTAGTACGCAAGAGACCCAGTACTTC. This gives the protein CASSTQETQYF.

The rearrangement links TRBV7-8 to TRBJ2-1, with unresolved D. Germline V gene lookup returns CDR1 SGHVS and CDR2 FQNEAQ. This CDR3 is built from 12 residues. Trimming cost V 1 base and J 10 bases, with 8 bases left between them. CDR3: CASSLGYGEQFF. The CDR3 bases are TGTGCCAGCAGCTTAGGGTACGGGGAGCAGTTCTTC.

The chain is built from TRBV2 and TRBJ2-7, with TRBD2 as a possible D gene (5 bases). The CDR3 consists of 14 residues. Trimming shortened V by 2 bases and J by 0 bases, and 8 bases separated the two germline ends. Germline CDR1 SNHLY, CDR2 FYNNEI. CDR3 bases: TGTGCCAGCAGTGAACTAGGGAGCTCCTACGAGCAGTACTTC. Protein product: CASSELGSSYEQYF.

The chain uses TRBV9 and TRBJ2-1, with TRBD2 identical over 14 bases. V was pared by 1 base and J by 10 bases, with 4 bases of the junction left unmatched. This CDR3 has 15 residues. The V gene's germline CDR1 is SGDLS and CDR2 YYNGEE. DNA for the CDR3: TGTGCCAGCAGCGTACGGACTAGCGGGAGGAACGAGCAGTTCTTC. It codes for CASSVRTSGRNEQFF. Variable domain in full (rest from reference TRBV9 and TRBJ2-1): DSGVTQTPKHLITATGQRVTLRCSPRSGDLSVYWYQQSLDQGLQFLIQYYNGEERAKGNILERFSAQQFPDLHSELNLSSLELGDSALYFCASSVRTSGRNEQFFGPGTRLTVL.

The chain links TRBV7-2 to TRBJ1-5, with D unclear. The CDR3 is 17 residues long. In germline, CDR1 is SGHTA, CDR2 FQGNSA. Between the trimmed V and J ends, which lost 1 base and 2 bases, there was a span of 15 bases. The chain's CDR3 is CASSLGSQVGGNQPQHF. DNA for the CDR3: TGTGCCAGCAGCTTAGGTTCGCAGGTTGGTGGCAATCAGCCCCAGCATTTT.

The rearrangement links TRBV11-2 to TRBJ2-3; D is perhaps TRBD2 (5 bases). Germline values: CDR1 SGHAT, CDR2 FQNNGV. V lost 1 base and J 4 bases, leaving 18 bases between the germline ends. The length of the CDR3 is 17 residues. The DNA of the CDR3 is TGTGCCAGCAGCTTAGCTGGTCTAGCTATATCTGCAGATACGCAGTATTTT. Translated: CASSLAGLAISADTQYF.

The CDR3 region has the DNA TGCGCCAGCAGCTCCGGACAGGGCAACACCGGGGAGCTGTTTTTT. The encoded protein is CASSSGQGNTGELFF. V and J are TRBV4-1 and TRBJ2-2, with 8 bases aligning to TRBD1. The CDR3 extends over 15 amino acids. From germline, CDR1 is MGHRA and CDR2 YSYEKL. V was pared by 5 bases and J by 2 bases, with 4 bases of the junction left unmatched.

The chain is built from TRBV4-3 and TRBJ2-3; 8 bases match TRBD2. CDR1 LGHNA and CDR2 YSLEER come from the germline V gene. The CDR3 covers 16 residues. Trimming at V came to 1 base and at J to 4 bases, leaving 7 bases not matched to a gene. CDR3 sequence reads: CASSQGARGGADTQYF. The CDR3, as DNA: TGCGCCAGCAGCCAAGGTGCTCGGGGGGGTGCAGATACGCAGTATTTT.

V is TRBV19 and J is TRBJ2-1, with D tentatively TRBD1 (6 bases). This CDR3 is built from 13 residues. Per the germline V gene, CDR1 is LNHDA and CDR2 is SQIVND (reference sequence). Trimming took off 4 bases at V and 7 bases at J, with 11 bases between the two ends. The DNA for the CDR3 is TGTGCCAGTAGTACTATAGGGGGAAATGAGCAGTTCTTC. It codes for CASSTIGGNEQFF.

This clone appeared once. Here the CDR3 reads CASSLAPTGIQETQYF. The CDR3 nucleotides are TGTGCCAGCAGCTTGGCCCCGACAGGGATCCAAGAGACCCAGTACTTC. This chain uses TRBV5-5 with TRBJ2-5; 7 bases line up with TRBD1. V was pared by 0 bases and J by 1 base, with 6 bases of the junction left unmatched. In germline, CDR1 is SGHKS, CDR2 YYEKEE (reference sequence). The CDR3 covers 16 residues. Based on the CDR3 plus reference TRBV5-5 and TRBJ2-5, the full variable domain is DAGVTQSPTHLIKTRGQQVTLRCSPISGHKSVSWYQQVLGQGPQFIFQYYEKEERGRGNFPDRFSARQFPNYSSELNVNALLLGDSALYLCASSLAPTGIQETQYFGPGTRLLVL.

V is TRBV13 and J is TRBJ1-2; 7 bases fit TRBD1. Germline V CDR1 and CDR2: PRHDT, FYEKMQ (reference sequence). The junction had 7 bases not matched to a gene; V was cut back by 5 bases and J by 4 bases. There are 14 residues in the CDR3. DNA for the CDR3: TGTGCCAGCAGCCACAGACAGGGTGGCTATGGCTACACCTTC. This gives the protein CASSHRQGGYGYTF.

The chain joins TRBV6-6 to TRBJ1-4; D is perhaps TRBD1 (6 bases). V lost 3 bases and J lost 2, with 7 bases in between. From germline, CDR1 is MNHNY and CDR2 SVGAGI (reference sequence). The CDR3 has 14 amino acids. The CDR3 bases are TGTGCCAGCAGTTATGGACAGACTAATGAAAAACTGTTTTTT. Encoded protein: CASSYGQTNEKLFF.

The chain carries TRBV27 and TRBJ1-2, with D perhaps matching TRBD1 (5 bases). The germline gives CDR1 MNHEY, CDR2 SMNVEV (reference sequence). The ends were cut back, 3 bases at V and 4 bases at J, with 15 bases in the middle. The CDR3 length is 15 residues. CDR3: CASSFTRETSYGYTF. The CDR3 nucleotides are TGTGCCAGCAGTTTCACCAGGGAGACTAGCTATGGCTACACCTTC.

The chain employs TRBV7-3 and TRBJ2-2; 9 nucleotides line up with TRBD1. V shed 6 bases, J shed 0 bases, and the junction held 8 bases outside the gene matches. This CDR3 spans 17 amino acids. CDR1 and CDR2 (germline): SGHTA, FQGTGA. CDR3 nucleotides: TGTGCCAGCAGACTCTTCGGACAGGGGCCGAACACCGGGGAGCTGTTTTTT. Translation gives CASRLFGQGPNTGELFF.

This chain uses TRBV7-2 with TRBJ2-2; 15 bases map to TRBD2. V trimming: 5 bases; J trimming: 4 bases; junction bases outside the gene matches: 5. The CDR3 is made up of 17 amino acids. Germline loops: CDR1 SGHTA, CDR2 FQGNSA. The CDR3 DNA follows: TGTGCCAGCAGCAGAGGACTAGCGGGGGGGCCCACCGGGGAGCTGTTTTTT. Residues: CASSRGLAGGPTGELFF.

The J gene is TRBJ2-7, the V gene TRBV7-9, with TRBD1 matching over 7 bases. From germline, CDR1 is SEHNR and CDR2 FQNEAQ (reference sequence). The length of the CDR3 is 16 residues. The V segment lost 5 bases and the J segment 1 base; nucleotides outside the gene matches: 11. DNA of the CDR3: TGTGCCAGCAGCCCCTCCGACAGGGTGAATTCCTACGAGCAGTACTTC. It encodes CASSPSDRVNSYEQYF.

This clone was observed a single time. The V and J genes are TRBV7-9 and TRBJ1-5, with D unclear. There are 16 residues in the CDR3. V was shortened by 2 bases and J by 2 bases, with 13 bases between the two germline ends. Germline V gene sequence: CDR1 SEHNR, CDR2 FQNEAQ (reference sequence). The CDR3 DNA reads as TGTGCCAGCAGCTTATCCGGACTCAGAGGCAATCAGCCCCAGCATTTT. Residues: CASSLSGLRGNQPQHF.

The chain joins TRBV4-1 to TRBJ2-6; TRBD1 might be the D (6 bases). The germline V gene has CDR1 MGHRA and CDR2 YSYEKL. V was trimmed by 1 base and J by 4 bases, leaving 23 bases between them. This CDR3 has 20 amino acids. The CDR3 protein is CASSQVAAGAVTRGANVLTF. Written as DNA, the CDR3 is TGCGCCAGCAGCCAAGTGGCCGCAGGGGCAGTAACAAGGGGGGCCAACGTCCTGACTTTC.

The chain uses TRBV6-5 and TRBJ2-5; 8 bases match TRBD1. The CDR3 extends over 14 amino acids. CDR1 and CDR2 from the germline V gene are MNHEY and SVGAGI. V was clipped by 2 bases and J by 4 bases; unmatched bases: 3. The CDR3 region is CASSYAGTGETQYF. The DNA of the CDR3 is TGTGCCAGCAGTTACGCCGGGACAGGAGAGACCCAGTACTTC.

The genes are TRBV19 and TRBJ2-3; the match to TRBD2 covers 9 bases. CDR3 length: 15 residues. Germline trimming cut 3 bases from V and 2 bases from J; bases unmatched to any gene: 3. Germline CDR1 is LNHDA and CDR2 is SQIVND (reference sequence). In DNA form, the CDR3 reads TGTGCCAGTAGTATTACTAGCGGGTCCACAGATACGCAGTATTTT. It codes for CASSITSGSTDTQYF.

The chain links TRBV19 to TRBJ1-2; the match to TRBD1 covers 9 bases. Germline loops: CDR1 LNHDA, CDR2 SQIVND (reference sequence). The J segment lost 11 bases and the V segment lost 0 bases, leaving 4 bases of the junction unmatched. This CDR3 is built from 13 residues. The CDR3 nucleotides read TGTGCCAGTAGTATAGACGGGACAGGGAAGTACACCTTC. This translates into CASSIDGTGKYTF.

This chain connects TRBV5-1 to TRBJ1-2; D uncertain. Per the germline V gene, CDR1 is SGHRS and CDR2 is YFSETQ. This CDR3 comprises 14 residues. With 0 bases removed from V and 3 bases from J, the gap between germline ends came to 9 bases. DNA of the CDR3: TGCGCCAGCAGCTTGGCGGGTACTGACTATGGCTACACCTTC. The encoded protein is CASSLAGTDYGYTF.

Worth noting for this clone: One junction end disagrees with the germline gene, perhaps due to a read error. Other DNA sequences in this specimen translate into the identical CDR3. This sequence joins TRBV18 and TRBJ2-3, with D perhaps TRBD2 (6 bases). Germline CDR1 KGHSH, CDR2 LQKENI. The CDR3 sequence is 14 residues long. The CDR3 DNA follows: TGCGCCAGCTCACTCGGGACTAGCACAGATACGCAGTATTTT. This encodes CASSLGTSTDTQYF. The whole variable domain, remainder taken from reference TRBV18 and TRBJ2-3, is NAGVMQNPRHLVRRRGQEARLRCSPMKGHSHVYWYRQLPEEGLKFMVYLQKENIIDESGMPKERFSAEFPKEGPSILRIQQVVRGDSAAYFCASSLGTSTDTQYFGPGTRLTVL.

CDR3 DNA sequence: TGTGCCAGCAGCTTAGGCCAGGGACAGTCGAACACTGAAGCTTTCTTT. Residues: CASSLGQGQSNTEAFF. The rearrangement links TRBV11-2 to TRBJ1-1; TRBD1 agrees at 7 bases. The trim removed 1 base at V and 1 base at J, leaving 6 bases unmatched. Germline CDR1 SGHAT, CDR2 FQNNGV. The CDR3 sequence is 16 residues long.

J is TRBJ1-2 and V is TRBV12-5; possibly TRBD1 for D (5 bases). The CDR3 totals 14 residues. CDR1 LGHNT and CDR2 FRNRAP come from the germline V gene. Trimming took off 0 bases at V and 6 bases at J, with 11 bases between the two ends. CDR3 residues: CASGLVLSGDGYTF. CDR3 coding DNA: TGTGCTAGTGGTTTGGTACTTTCGGGGGATGGCTACACCTTC.

The CDR3 region is CASSLADHSYEQYF. The CDR3, as DNA: TGTGCCAGCAGCCTAGCGGACCACTCCTACGAGCAGTACTTC. The chain has TRBV5-4 and TRBJ2-7, with 7 bases lining up with TRBD2. Germline CDR1 is SGHNT and CDR2 is YYREEE (reference sequence). The length of the CDR3 is 14 residues. V was pared by 4 bases and J by 0 bases, with 4 bases of the junction left unmatched.

The V gene is TRBV5-4, the J gene TRBJ2-2, with D perhaps TRBD2 (5 bases). The CDR3 has 15 amino acids. V was clipped by 0 bases and J by 0 bases, with 6 bases between them. Germline V gene data show CDR1 as SGHNT and CDR2 as YYREEE (reference sequence). The CDR3 sequence: CASSLELANTGELFF. The CDR3 coding sequence is TGTGCCAGCAGCTTGGAACTAGCGAACACCGGGGAGCTGTTTTTT.

The chain employs TRBV7-9 and TRBJ2-5, with D perhaps TRBD2 (6 bases). Per the germline V gene, CDR1 is SEHNR and CDR2 is FQNEAQ (reference sequence). The ends were cut back, 5 bases at V and 7 bases at J, with 20 bases in the middle. The CDR3 has 15 residues. DNA of the CDR3: TGTGCCAGCAGCCCGGGGGTGGCAGGCCTCGGGACCCAGTACTTC. Translating it yields CASSPGVAGLGTQYF.

This clone has just one count. This sequence joins TRBV4-1 and TRBJ1-1, with a tentative D call TRBD1 (6 bases). Trimming shortened V by 1 base and J by 1 base, and 10 bases separated the two germline ends. The CDR3 loop spans 15 amino acids. Germline CDR1 MGHRA, CDR2 YSYEKL. In nucleotides, the CDR3 is TGCGCCAGCAGCCAAGGAAGGACAGAGAACACTGAAGCTTTCTTT. This encodes CASSQGRTENTEAFF.

This chain connects TRBV5-6 to TRBJ2-2, with TRBD2 matching 7 bases. Germline assignment: CDR1 SGHDT and CDR2 YYEEEE. The V and J ends lost 4 bases and 7 bases, in that order; junction bases with no gene match: 10. The CDR3 loop spans 15 amino acids. The CDR3 protein is CASSRAGLGIGELFF. CDR3 nucleotides: TGTGCCAGCAGCCGAGCCGGACTAGGGATCGGGGAGCTGTTTTTT.